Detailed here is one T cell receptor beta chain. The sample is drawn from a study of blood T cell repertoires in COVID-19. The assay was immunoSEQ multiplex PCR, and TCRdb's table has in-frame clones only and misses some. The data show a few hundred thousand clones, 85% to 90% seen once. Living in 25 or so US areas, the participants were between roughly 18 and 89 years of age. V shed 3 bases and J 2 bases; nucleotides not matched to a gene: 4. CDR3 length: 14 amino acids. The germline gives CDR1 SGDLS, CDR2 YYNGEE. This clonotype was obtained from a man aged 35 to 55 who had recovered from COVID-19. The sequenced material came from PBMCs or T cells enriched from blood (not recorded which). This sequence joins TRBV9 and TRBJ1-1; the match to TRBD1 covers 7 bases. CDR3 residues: CASSGRQGNTEAFF. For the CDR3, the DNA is TGTGCCAGCAGCGGACGACAGGGAAACACTGAAGCTTTCTTT.